What follows are 20 T cell receptor beta chains derived from one specimen sequenced in a study of OX40 agonist ivuxolimab in advanced cancers. This table comes from immunoSEQ multiplex PCR, and its TCRdb copy is limited to in-frame clones, with some not included. This sample has around 77,000 clones; 85% to 90% occur once, and the top ten carry 0.85% to 1%. Sequencing used CD4+ or CD8+ T cells sorted from blood, obtained in a trial of the OX40 agonist ivuxolimab. Source of these receptors: an adult with an advanced solid tumor such as melanoma, head and neck, liver or kidney cancer.

The CDR3 nucleotides read TGTGCCAGCAGTGAATATCGTCCCCTACAGGGGAAGGGTGAAAAACTGTTTTTT. Translation gives CASSEYRPLQGKGEKLFF. V gene TRBV25-1 combines with J gene TRBJ1-4; 7 positions match TRBD1. With V trimmed by 0 bases and J by 7 bases, 14 bases remained unmatched. Germline V gene lookup returns CDR1 MGHDK and CDR2 SYGVNS. This CDR3 contains 18 residues.

The table lists this clone with a count of one. J is TRBJ1-2 and V is TRBV14; 7 nucleotides line up with TRBD1. Per the germline V gene, CDR1 is SGHDN and CDR2 is FVKESK. The CDR3 has 13 amino acids. V lost 7 bases and J lost 3; bases outside the gene matches: 5. The CDR3 region has the DNA TGTGCCAGCAAAGACAGGGACCACTATGGCTACACCTTC. Its translation: CASKDRDHYGYTF.

The rearrangement uses TRBV28 and TRBJ1-2; 10 nucleotides match TRBD1. This CDR3 is 13 amino acids long. The V and J ends lost 4 bases and 7 bases, in that order; junction bases with no gene match: 3. Germline CDR1 MDHEN, CDR2 SYDVKM. For the CDR3, the DNA is TGTGCCAGCAGTTCAGGACAGGGGGGTGGCTACACCTTC. Translating it yields CASSSGQGGGYTF.

The V and J genes are TRBV6-6 and TRBJ1-1, with D unresolved. V was shortened by 0 bases and J by 1 base, with 9 bases between the two germline ends. The CDR3 runs to 15 residues. Germline V gene lookup returns CDR1 MNHNY and CDR2 SVGAGI (reference sequence). The CDR3 is CASSYSRRQNTEAFF. The CDR3 nucleotides read TGTGCCAGCAGTTACTCGAGACGACAGAACACTGAAGCTTTCTTT.

CDR3 nucleotide sequence: TGTGCCAGTAGTATGGGGTCCGAGCCCAACTATGGCTACACCTTC. The encoded protein is CASSMGSEPNYGYTF. V is TRBV19 and J is TRBJ1-2, with D hard to call. The CDR3 is 15 residues long. Germline CDR1 reads LNHDA; CDR2 reads SQIVND (reference sequence). V was shortened by 3 bases and J by 2 bases, with 13 bases between the two germline ends.

The DNA for the CDR3 is TGCGCCAGCAGCAGGGACAGACGGACAGATACGCAGTATTTT. It encodes CASSRDRRTDTQYF. This chain links TRBV5-1 with TRBJ2-3; 7 bases map to TRBD1. The CDR3 contains 14 residues. Per germline, CDR1 SGHRS and CDR2 YFSETQ. V was clipped by 4 bases and J by 3 bases; unmatched bases: 5.

The chain is built from TRBV2 and TRBJ1-1; the D is unclear. The ends were cut back, 4 bases at V and 0 bases at J, with 9 bases in the middle. CDR1 is SNHLY, CDR2 FYNNEI, per germline. CDR3 length: 14 amino acids. DNA for the CDR3: TGTGCCAGCAGTGTGTCAGAGCTGAACACTGAAGCTTTCTTT. This sequence encodes CASSVSELNTEAFF.

CDR3 loop: CACQAGARVTGELFF. CDR3 nucleotide sequence: TGTGCCTGTCAGGCGGGGGCGCGGGTCACCGGGGAGCTGTTTTTT. This chain links TRBV13 with TRBJ2-2; D might be TRBD2 (7 bases). The CDR3 totals 15 residues. The V end was cut by 11 bases, the J end by 4 bases, with 20 bases between. Germline CDR1 is PRHDT and CDR2 is FYEKMQ (reference sequence).

Here the CDR3 DNA reads TGTGCCAGCAGTTACTCGGCAGGGGGCCCAGATACGCAGTATTTT. Residues: CASSYSAGGPDTQYF. The chain carries TRBV6-5 and TRBJ2-3, with TRBD1 matching over 8 bases. The V and J ends lost 0 bases and 4 bases, in that order; junction bases with no gene match: 3. The CDR3 is made up of 15 amino acids. From germline, CDR1 is MNHEY and CDR2 SVGAGI.

The genes are TRBV27 and TRBJ2-2, with 8 bases that match TRBD2. CDR1 and CDR2 (germline): MNHEY, SMNVEV (reference sequence). The CDR3 is 14 residues long. V dropped 5 bases and J dropped 5; count of bases not matched to a gene: 4. The CDR3 sequence is CASSSGSLTGELFF. CDR3 DNA: TGTGCCAGCAGTAGCGGGAGTCTTACCGGGGAGCTGTTTTTT.

In nucleotides, the CDR3 is TGTGCCAGCAGCCGGTTTACTAGCGGGTTCTCCTACGAGCAGTACTTC. This codes for CASSRFTSGFSYEQYF. The chain employs TRBV4-2 and TRBJ2-7; 9 bases are a match to TRBD2. V lost 4 bases and J lost 0; bases outside the gene matches: 7. Germline V gene sequence: CDR1 LGHNA, CDR2 YNFKEQ. The CDR3 is made up of 16 amino acids.

This clone was seen just once. This chain joins TRBV27 and TRBJ2-3, with 8 bases fitting TRBD2. CDR1 MNHEY and CDR2 SMNVEV come from the germline V gene (reference sequence). This CDR3 region has 16 residues. V trimming: 5 bases; J trimming: 4 bases; junction bases outside the gene matches: 11. For the CDR3, the DNA is TGTGCCAGCAGTACCCGGATAGCGGGATTTGCAGATACGCAGTATTTT. It is translated as CASSTRIAGFADTQYF.

The chain has TRBV4-1 and TRBJ2-5; 7 bases line up with TRBD1. The CDR3 totals 12 residues. V shed 6 bases and J 3 bases; nucleotides not matched to a gene: 1. Germline V gene sequence: CDR1 MGHRA, CDR2 YSYEKL. The CDR3 sequence is CASRGTEETQYF. The CDR3 DNA reads as TGCGCCAGCAGGGGGACAGAAGAGACCCAGTACTTC.

The rearrangement uses TRBV27 and TRBJ2-2; D remains ambiguous. The V end lost 5 bases, the J end lost 0 bases, and 13 bases lay between the germline ends. The CDR3 is 16 residues long. CDR1 is MNHEY and CDR2 is SMNVEV in the germline V gene (reference sequence). The CDR3 nucleotides are TGTGCCAGCAGTGAACGGGCCCCACCGAACACCGGGGAGCTGTTTTTT. It codes for CASSERAPPNTGELFF.

The chain carries TRBV10-3 and TRBJ2-2; TRBD2 might be the D (5 bases). With 2 bases removed from V and 7 bases from J, the gap between germline ends came to 11 bases. CDR3 length: 14 amino acids. From germline, CDR1 is ENHRY and CDR2 SYGVKD. The CDR3 is CAISEGSGGGELFF. Written as DNA, the CDR3 is TGTGCCATCAGTGAGGGGTCAGGAGGCGGGGAGCTGTTTTTT.

The rearrangement joins TRBV2 to TRBJ1-5; TRBD1 matches at 9 bases. V shed 4 bases, J shed 7 bases, and the junction held 8 bases outside the gene matches. Per germline, CDR1 SNHLY and CDR2 FYNNEI. This CDR3 is built from 15 residues. CDR3 region: CASSGGTGSGQPQHF. In DNA, the CDR3 is TGTGCCAGCAGTGGAGGGACAGGGTCTGGACAGCCCCAGCATTTT.

V and J are TRBV2 and TRBJ1-1, with D unresolved. The CDR3 covers 12 residues. Germline values: CDR1 SNHLY, CDR2 FYNNEI. V was cut by 7 bases and J by 1 base, with 7 bases left in between. CDR3 sequence: CASKQTNTEAFF. The CDR3 nucleotides read TGTGCCAGCAAACAAACGAACACTGAAGCTTTCTTT. Drawing the rest from reference TRBV2 and TRBJ1-1, the complete variable domain is EPEVTQTPSHQVTQMGQEVILRCVPISNHLYFYWYRQILGQKVEFLVSFYNNEISEKSEIFDDQFSVERPDGSNFTLKIRSTKLEDSAMYFCASKQTNTEAFFGQGTRLTVV.

Here the CDR3 DNA reads TGTGCCAGCAGCCCCGGACAGCTGGCGCTAAATGGCTACACCTTC. This gives the protein CASSPGQLALNGYTF. The J gene is TRBJ1-2, the V gene TRBV28; D is perhaps TRBD1 (6 bases). V lost 6 bases and J lost 6, with 20 bases in between. Germline V gene lookup returns CDR1 MDHEN and CDR2 SYDVKM. The length of the CDR3 is 15 residues.

Worth noting for this clone: Other DNA sequences in this sample translate to the same CDR3. This chain joins TRBV29-1 and TRBJ2-7, with 7 nucleotides matching TRBD1. The length of the CDR3 is 13 residues. CDR1 and CDR2 (germline): SQVTM, ANQGSEA. The junction had 3 bases not matched to a gene; V was cut back by 4 bases and J by 0 bases. CDR3 DNA: TGCAGCGTTGGACAGGGCCACTCCTACGAGCAGTACTTC. Amino acid sequence: CSVGQGHSYEQYF.

This chain links TRBV6-1 with TRBJ2-1; 9 nucleotides line up with TRBD2. V dropped 0 bases and J dropped 0; count of bases not matched to a gene: 3. The CDR3 has 17 amino acids. Per the germline V gene, CDR1 is MNHNS and CDR2 is SASEGT. The CDR3 region is CASSEAVSGSSYNEQFF. Here the CDR3 DNA reads TGTGCCAGCAGTGAAGCAGTTAGCGGGAGCTCCTACAATGAGCAGTTCTTC.